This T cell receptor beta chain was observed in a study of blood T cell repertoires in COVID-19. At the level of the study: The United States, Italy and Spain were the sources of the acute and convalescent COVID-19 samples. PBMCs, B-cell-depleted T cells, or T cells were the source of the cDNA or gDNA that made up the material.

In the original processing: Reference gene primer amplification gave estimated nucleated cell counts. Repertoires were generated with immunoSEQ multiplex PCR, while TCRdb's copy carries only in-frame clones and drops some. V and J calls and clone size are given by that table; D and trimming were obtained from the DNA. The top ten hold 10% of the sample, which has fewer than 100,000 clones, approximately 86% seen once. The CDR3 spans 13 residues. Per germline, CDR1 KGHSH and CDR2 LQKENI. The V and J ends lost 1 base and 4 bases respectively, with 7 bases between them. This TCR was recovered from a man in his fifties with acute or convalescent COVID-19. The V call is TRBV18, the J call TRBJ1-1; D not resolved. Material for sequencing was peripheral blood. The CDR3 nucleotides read TGTGCCAGCTCACCACTCGGAGGCACTGAAGCTTTCTTT. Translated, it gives CASSPLGGTEAFF.